Following are 14 T cell receptor beta chains from one sample sequenced in a study of blood T cell repertoires in COVID-19. Using immunoSEQ multiplex PCR, the repertoire was profiled, and TCRdb retains in-frame clones only, with some absent. The sample includes some 140,000 clones, roughly 88% seen only once; the top ten take 0.6% to 0.7%. Material: peripheral blood. Receptors were obtained from a man in his sixties with COVID-19, enrolled during active disease.

The chain has TRBV7-2 and TRBJ2-1; 9 nucleotides align to TRBD2. The V and J ends lost 1 base and 5 bases, in that order; junction bases with no gene match: 3. From germline, CDR1 is SGHTA and CDR2 FQGNSA. This CDR3 is built from 15 residues. CDR3 in amino acids: CASSLVSGSHNEQFF. CDR3 bases: TGTGCCAGCAGCTTAGTTAGCGGGAGCCACAATGAGCAGTTCTTC.

The V and J genes are TRBV30 and TRBJ1-2, with D unclear. The V end was cut by 4 bases, the J end by 4 bases, with 4 bases between. CDR3 size: 10 residues. Germline CDR1 reads GTSNPN; CDR2 reads SVGIG (reference sequence). Here the CDR3 reads CAWNFYGYTF. The CDR3 DNA sequence: TGTGCCTGGAACTTCTATGGCTACACCTTC.

This chain connects TRBV11-2 to TRBJ1-2, with 9 bases that match TRBD1. This CDR3 spans 14 amino acids. CDR1 and CDR2 from the germline V gene are SGHAT and FQNNGV. Unmatched junction bases numbered 5, after V lost 5 bases and J lost 4 bases. The CDR3 DNA reads TGTGCCAGCAGCCCAGACAGGGGGGGCTATGGCTACACCTTC. Translating it yields CASSPDRGGYGYTF.

The chain has TRBV9 and TRBJ2-4; 7 bases align to TRBD1. With 3 bases clipped from V and 11 bases from J, the junction kept 5 bases outside the gene matches. This CDR3 comprises 12 residues. The germline V gene encodes CDR1 SGDLS and CDR2 YYNGEE. In DNA form, the CDR3 reads TGTGCCAGCAGCGGGCCTACAGGGGTTCAGTACTTC. Protein: CASSGPTGVQYF.

The gene calls are TRBV7-8 and TRBJ1-1; D remains ambiguous. Trimming took 8 bases from V and 6 from J, leaving 16 bases between them. The CDR3 is made up of 13 amino acids. CDR1 is SGHVS and CDR2 is FQNEAQ in the germline V gene. The DNA of the CDR3 is TGTGCCAGCGGACTATCGGGGTTCGCTGAAGCTTTCTTT. It yields the protein CASGLSGFAEAFF.

The genes are TRBV18 and TRBJ1-1; D is unresolved. V shed 2 bases and J shed 4 bases, with 8 bases lying between them. The CDR3 sequence is 13 residues long. Germline V CDR1 and CDR2: KGHSH, LQKENI. The DNA of the CDR3 is TGTGCCAGCTCACCAACCAGCGGCACTGAAGCTTTCTTT. Translating it yields CASSPTSGTEAFF.

The chain links TRBV14 to TRBJ1-1; weak D call: TRBD1 (6 bases). This CDR3 has 15 amino acids. Deletions cut 4 bases from V and 6 bases from J, with 18 bases between. Germline CDR1 SGHDN, CDR2 FVKESK. CDR3 protein: CASSRNRAFLSEAFF. The CDR3 region has the DNA TGTGCCAGCAGCCGGAACAGGGCGTTTCTATCTGAAGCTTTCTTT.

This clone was seen just once. The gene calls are TRBV5-4 and TRBJ1-2; tentative D call: TRBD1 (5 bases). CDR1 is SGHNT, CDR2 YYREEE, per germline (reference sequence). V dropped 6 bases and J dropped 6 bases, with 18 bases sitting between them. The CDR3 is 14 residues long. The CDR3 DNA is TGTGCCAGCATCCTATGGGGGGGGAGTAATGGCTACACCTTC. Translated, it gives CASILWGGSNGYTF.

CDR3 amino acids: CASSTTFSGHRIGELFF. DNA for the CDR3: TGTGCCAGCAGCACTACCTTCTCGGGACACAGGATAGGAGAACTGTTTTTT. The chain is built from TRBV7-9 and TRBJ1-4; perhaps TRBD1 as D (6 bases). CDR3 size: 17 residues. Germline values: CDR1 SEHNR, CDR2 FQNEAQ (reference sequence). V was pared by 5 bases and J by 12 bases, with 28 bases between.

The chain couples TRBV9 to TRBJ1-6; 7 bases fit TRBD1. The CDR3 is 14 amino acids. Per germline, CDR1 SGDLS and CDR2 YYNGEE. Germline trimming cut 0 bases from V and 12 bases from J; bases unmatched to any gene: 6. CDR3 sequence: CASSVGPGGGPLHF. As DNA, the CDR3 is TGTGCCAGCAGCGTAGGCCCAGGGGGAGGACCCCTCCACTTT.

This CDR3 is CASSFRTGLGNEQFF. In nucleotides, the CDR3 is TGCGCCAGCAGCTTCCGGACAGGGCTGGGGAATGAGCAGTTCTTC. The chain uses TRBV5-1 and TRBJ2-1, with TRBD1 identical over 8 bases. J lost 7 bases, V lost 2 bases, and 8 bases had no gene match. There are 15 residues in the CDR3. The V gene's germline CDR1 is SGHRS and CDR2 YFSETQ.

This clone was seen a single time. The chain is built from TRBV7-3 and TRBJ2-3, with 13 bases matching TRBD2. The CDR3 consists of 16 residues. Per germline, CDR1 SGHTA and CDR2 FQGTGA. Trimming took 5 bases from V and 2 from J; bases not matched to a gene: 4. The CDR3 region is CASSPGTSGVTDTQYF. For the CDR3, the DNA is TGTGCCAGCAGCCCCGGGACTAGCGGGGTCACAGATACGCAGTATTTT.

This clone was found once. The V call is TRBV11-2, the J call TRBJ2-7; no reliable D call. V was pared by 1 base and J by 1 base, with 5 bases between. CDR1 is SGHAT and CDR2 is FQNNGV in the germline V gene. The CDR3 sequence is 13 residues long. The CDR3, as DNA: TGTGCCAGCAGCTTAGGACAATCCTACGAGCAGTACTTC. This sequence encodes CASSLGQSYEQYF.

The chain is built from TRBV7-9 and TRBJ1-4; 10 bases are shared with TRBD1. V lost 6 bases, J lost 3 bases, and 4 bases stayed unmatched. Germline-derived CDR1 and CDR2 are SEHNR and FQNEAQ (reference sequence). This CDR3 contains 15 residues. The CDR3 bases are TGTGCCAGCAGGACAGGGGGCGCCTCTAATGAAAAACTGTTTTTT. It specifies CASRTGGASNEKLFF.